The next 11 T cell receptor beta chains were all read from a single sample in a study of cytomegalovirus exposure and HLA in healthy donors. The study ran its PCR with 60 Vbeta and 13 Jbeta primers. TCRdb's table, derived via immunoSEQ multiplex PCR, lists solely in-frame clones and lacks some. The sample carries more than 100,000 clones, roughly 70% recorded once. The sample was PBMCs. These TCRs come from a man aged 50 or older in good health and CMV-seropositive.

With regard to this clone: A read error may produce the germline difference seen at one junction end. The rearrangement joins TRBV5-4 to TRBJ2-1; 7 bases agree with TRBD2. This CDR3 spans 15 amino acids. From germline, CDR1 is SGHNT and CDR2 YYREEE (reference sequence). In DNA form, the CDR3 reads TGTGCCTGCAGCCAATGGACCTTGCCGGGGGGTGAGCAGTTCTTC. This gives the protein CACSQWTLPGGEQFF.

V and J are TRBV6-1 and TRBJ1-2, with TRBD1 matching over 7 bases. V lost 6 bases to trimming and J lost 4 bases; unmatched junction nucleotides: 5. The CDR3 is made up of 13 amino acids. Germline assignment: CDR1 MNHNS and CDR2 SASEGT. CDR3 nucleotides: TGTGCCAGCAGCCCAGGGGGAGCCTATGGCTACACCTTC. This sequence encodes CASSPGGAYGYTF.

The chain couples TRBV6-5 to TRBJ2-2, with 13 bases fitting TRBD2. The CDR3 is made up of 15 amino acids. V was pared by 5 bases and J by 4 bases, with 1 base of the junction left unmatched. CDR1 and CDR2 from the germline V gene are MNHEY and SVGAGI. The CDR3 is CASSRLAGGTGELFF. The CDR3 coding sequence is TGTGCCAGCAGTCGACTAGCGGGGGGCACCGGGGAGCTGTTTTTT.

This clone has more than one count but fewer than ten. The J gene is TRBJ1-1, the V gene TRBV12-5; no firm D call. Germline V CDR1 and CDR2: LGHNT, FRNRAP. This CDR3 is 13 amino acids long. Trimming took off 3 bases at V and 2 bases at J, with 7 bases between the two ends. Here the CDR3 DNA reads TGTGCTAGTGGTTTACAGCTAAACACTGAAGCTTTCTTT. Residues: CASGLQLNTEAFF. The full variable domain, completed using reference TRBV12-5 and TRBJ1-1, is DARVTQTPRHKVTEMGQEVTMRCQPILGHNTVFWYRQTMMQGLELLAYFRNRAPLDDSGMPKDRFSAEMPDATLATLKIQPSEPRDSAVYFCASGLQLNTEAFFGQGTRLTVV.

This clone was detected only once. The chain uses TRBV27 and TRBJ2-2, with D unclear. CDR3 length equals 13 residues. Germline V gives CDR1 MNHEY, CDR2 SMNVEV (reference sequence). V was pared by 2 bases and J by 3 bases, with 4 bases between. The chain's CDR3 is CASSLEYTGELFF. As DNA, the CDR3 is TGTGCCAGCAGTTTAGAGTACACCGGGGAGCTGTTTTTT.

This sequence joins TRBV19 and TRBJ1-3; the D is unclear. Germline V gene data show CDR1 as LNHDA and CDR2 as SQIVND (reference sequence). V dropped 5 bases and J dropped 4 bases, with 15 bases sitting between them. The CDR3 has 15 amino acids. The DNA for the CDR3 is TGTGCCAGTAGTGTTAACCTCGGGGTCGGAAACACCATATATTTT. It translates to CASSVNLGVGNTIYF. Variable domain in full (rest from reference TRBV19 and TRBJ1-3): DGGITQSPKYLFRKEGQNVTLSCEQNLNHDAMYWYRQDPGQGLRLIYYSQIVNDFQKGDIAEGYSVSREKKESFPLTVTSAQKNPTAFYLCASSVNLGVGNTIYFGEGSWLTVV.

The chain recombines TRBV4-1 with TRBJ2-5; 14 bases agree with TRBD2. Germline V gene data show CDR1 as MGHRA and CDR2 as YSYEKL. V was clipped by 0 bases and J by 7 bases; unmatched bases: 10. This CDR3 contains 18 residues. CDR3 region: CASSQDRIGTSGRGTQYF. The CDR3 nucleotides read TGCGCCAGCAGCCAAGATCGGATCGGGACTAGCGGGAGAGGGACCCAGTACTTC.

A few counts support this clone. The gene calls are TRBV6-1 and TRBJ2-3; TRBD2 aligns across 9 bases. The CDR3 has 16 residues. V dropped 4 bases and J dropped 5; count of bases not matched to a gene: 10. CDR1 is MNHNS and CDR2 is SASEGT in the germline V gene. CDR3 residues: CASSGPGTSYQDTQYF. The CDR3, as DNA: TGTGCCAGCAGTGGCCCCGGGACTAGCTATCAAGATACGCAGTATTTT.

This chain links TRBV9 with TRBJ2-1, with 9 bases aligning to TRBD2. V was clipped by 4 bases and J by 9 bases; unmatched bases: 14. This CDR3 region has 16 residues. CDR1 is SGDLS and CDR2 is YYNGEE in the germline V gene. The CDR3 DNA reads TGTGCCAGCAGCCCGCGGACTAGCGCCATCTCGGGTGAGCAGTTCTTC. It codes for CASSPRTSAISGEQFF.

This chain uses TRBV5-6 with TRBJ2-5, with 7 bases lining up with TRBD1. CDR3 size: 15 residues. Germline CDR1 and CDR2: SGHDT and YYEEEE. V shed 6 bases, J shed 7 bases, and the junction held 15 bases outside the gene matches. The CDR3 DNA is TGTGCCAGCACCCTTATCCAGGGGGACCCCAGGACCCAGTACTTC. This gives the protein CASTLIQGDPRTQYF.

This chain links TRBV7-2 with TRBJ2-1; 12 nucleotides agree with TRBD2. The CDR3 is 15 amino acids. Trimming took 3 bases from V and 7 from J; bases not matched to a gene: 4. Germline CDR1 is SGHTA and CDR2 is FQGNSA. Here the CDR3 reads CASSLVTSGGNEQFF. The CDR3 nucleotides are TGTGCCAGCAGCTTGGTTACTAGCGGGGGGAATGAGCAGTTCTTC. The full variable domain, completed using reference TRBV7-2 and TRBJ2-1, is GAGVSQSPSNKVTEKGKDVELRCDPISGHTALYWYRQSLGQGLEFLIYFQGNSAPDKSGLPSDRFSAERTGGSVSTLTIQRTQQEDSAVYLCASSLVTSGGNEQFFGPGTRLTVL.